This note documents a single TCR beta chain sequence. This record belongs to a study of control samples from healthy donors and cancer patients. Germline CDR1 MNHEY, CDR2 SMNVEV (reference sequence). This CDR3 contains 16 residues. With V trimmed by 4 bases and J by 10 bases, 9 bases remained unmatched. Produced via immunoSEQ multiplex PCR; TCRdb's table is partial and in-frame only. The sample has 45,000 to 65,000 clones, roughly 90% seen once. The rearrangement uses TRBV27 and TRBJ1-6; the match to TRBD1 covers 11 bases. Sequencing used PBMCs. The sequence came from a man in his forties or fifties with head and neck cancer. The CDR3 reads CASSSRPGTGGSPLHF. The CDR3 DNA sequence: TGTGCCAGCAGTTCACGTCCCGGGACAGGGGGGTCACCCCTCCACTTT.